The 27 T cell receptor beta chains reported below all come from one sample, sequenced in a study of shared clonotypes between healthy human individuals. The method was immunoSEQ multiplex PCR; TCRdb's version includes in-frame clones alone and lacks a portion of them. The sample includes about 560,000 clones, around 78% of them seen just once. The sequencing input was PBMCs. The receptors shown here come from a woman aged 40 to 50 in good health. Some clones in this sample may be carry-over from other donors' samples.

The chain carries TRBV7-6 and TRBJ2-1; no clear D gene. Germline V gene data show CDR1 as SGHVS and CDR2 as FNYEAQ. The CDR3 is 15 amino acids. Trimming removed 2 bases at V and 5 bases at J, with 13 bases between. CDR3 bases: TGTGCCAGCAGCTTATTCTCCCTTGGGGACAATGAGCAGTTCTTC. Translating it yields CASSLFSLGDNEQFF.

This clone was counted once. The V and J genes are TRBV18 and TRBJ2-7; 8 bases map to TRBD1. This CDR3 spans 14 amino acids. Germline V lookup: CDR1 KGHSH, CDR2 LQKENI. V was clipped by 6 bases and J by 5 bases; unmatched bases: 9. The CDR3 is CASSPGQGRNEQYF. The CDR3 bases are TGTGCCAGCTCCCCTGGACAGGGTAGGAACGAGCAGTACTTC.

This chain connects TRBV28 to TRBJ1-5; TRBD1 is a possible D gene (5 bases). Trimming removed 3 bases from V and 1 base from J, with 13 bases in between. There are 16 residues in the CDR3. The V gene's germline CDR1 is MDHEN and CDR2 SYDVKM. The CDR3 spells CASSFPAGRSNQPQHF. CDR3 sequence (DNA): TGTGCCAGCAGTTTCCCCGCAGGGCGCAGCAATCAGCCCCAGCATTTT.

The chain couples TRBV27 to TRBJ2-1, with a tentative D call TRBD1 (6 bases). CDR1 and CDR2 (germline): MNHEY, SMNVEV (reference sequence). CDR3 size: 16 residues. The V gene lost 8 bases and the J gene lost 2 bases, with 19 bases spanning the gap. The CDR3 is CASRRTVDSAYNEQFF. The CDR3 nucleotides read TGTGCCAGCCGGCGGACAGTTGATAGCGCCTACAATGAGCAGTTCTTC.

The rearrangement links TRBV9 to TRBJ1-1; 8 bases map to TRBD1. This CDR3 has 15 residues. With 6 bases clipped from V and 0 bases from J, the junction kept 7 bases outside the gene matches. Germline values: CDR1 SGDLS, CDR2 YYNGEE. The CDR3 coding sequence is TGTGCCAGCAAGAGGACAGGGTCCATGAACACTGAAGCTTTCTTT. As protein: CASKRTGSMNTEAFF.

The CDR3 DNA reads TGTGCCTGGAGTGCCGACAGGGCGGCGAACACTGAAGCTTTCTTT. The encoded protein is CAWSADRAANTEAFF. V and J are TRBV30 and TRBJ1-1, with 7 bases identical to TRBD1. The CDR3 runs to 15 residues. Germline V CDR1 and CDR2: GTSNPN, SVGIG (reference sequence). The V gene end was trimmed by 1 base and the J gene end by 1 base; junction bases not matched to a gene: 6.

The rearrangement uses TRBV9 and TRBJ2-2; D is tentatively TRBD1 or TRBD2 (5 bases each). Germline-derived CDR1 and CDR2 are SGDLS and YYNGEE. Trimming left V 0 bases short and J 4 bases short, with 13 bases between. This CDR3 contains 16 residues. The chain's CDR3 is CASSVDPGRTTGELFF. The CDR3 DNA is TGTGCCAGCAGCGTAGATCCGGGACGGACCACCGGGGAGCTGTTTTTT. The entire variable domain, with the rest obtained from reference TRBV9 and TRBJ2-2, is as follows: DSGVTQTPKHLITATGQRVTLRCSPRSGDLSVYWYQQSLDQGLQFLIQYYNGEERAKGNILERFSAQQFPDLHSELNLSSLELGDSALYFCASSVDPGRTTGELFFGEGSRLTVL.

The rearrangement joins TRBV4-2 to TRBJ1-2; possibly TRBD1 for D (5 bases). Germline V gene data show CDR1 as LGHNA and CDR2 as YNFKEQ. With 0 bases removed from V and 1 base from J, the gap between germline ends came to 9 bases. The CDR3 runs to 15 residues. CDR3 coding DNA: TGTGCCAGCAGCCAAGATATAGGGGATAACTATGGCTACACCTTC. Its translation is CASSQDIGDNYGYTF.

This chain links TRBV5-1 with TRBJ2-1; D possibly corresponds to TRBD2 (6 bases). The V gene's germline CDR1 is SGHRS and CDR2 YFSETQ. The CDR3 consists of 15 residues. Trimming cost V 0 bases and J 6 bases, with 13 bases left between them. CDR3 amino acids: CASSLDYPGVNEQFF. CDR3 in DNA: TGCGCCAGCAGCTTGGACTATCCGGGAGTCAATGAGCAGTTCTTC.

In DNA form, the CDR3 reads TGTGCCAGCAGCTCCCGGACAGGGGGGGACTATGGCTACACCTTC. Translation gives CASSSRTGGDYGYTF. This chain links TRBV9 with TRBJ1-2; TRBD1 aligns across 10 bases. Trimming cost V 4 bases and J 3 bases; bases outside gene matches: 6. Germline CDR1 is SGDLS and CDR2 is YYNGEE. This CDR3 spans 15 amino acids.

This clone came up a few times. The chain links TRBV7-2 to TRBJ1-2, with a tentative D call TRBD1 (5 bases). Germline lookup yields CDR1 SGHTA and CDR2 FQGNSA. The CDR3 totals 13 residues. V lost 1 base, J lost 7 bases, and 10 bases lay in between. CDR3: CASSLVEDIGYTF. The CDR3 DNA reads as TGTGCCAGCAGCTTAGTGGAGGACATTGGCTACACCTTC.

This clone was seen ten or more times. The V gene is TRBV7-2, the J gene TRBJ1-4; D may be TRBD1 (6 bases). Germline lookup yields CDR1 SGHTA and CDR2 FQGNSA. The CDR3 spans 15 residues. Trimming stripped 1 base from V and 5 bases from J, with 11 bases between. Written as DNA, the CDR3 is TGTGCCAGCAGCTTAGAAGGGGGGTACAATGAAAAACTGTTTTTT. It encodes CASSLEGGYNEKLFF.

The rearrangement links TRBV5-1 to TRBJ1-3; TRBD1 matches at 7 bases. V gave up 3 bases and J gave up 4 bases; unmatched junction bases: 4. The V gene's germline CDR1 is SGHRS and CDR2 YFSETQ. This CDR3 region has 14 residues. This CDR3 reads CASSSTGQGNTIYF. As DNA, the CDR3 is TGCGCCAGCAGCTCGACAGGGCAAGGAAACACCATATATTTT.

The chain combines TRBV9 with TRBJ2-3; unclear D gene. This CDR3 spans 14 amino acids. Germline V gene lookup returns CDR1 SGDLS and CDR2 YYNGEE. Trimming left V 0 bases short and J 5 bases short, with 10 bases between. CDR3 nucleotide sequence: TGTGCCAGCAGCGTAGGTAGCATTTTAGATACGCAGTATTTT. This codes for CASSVGSILDTQYF.

The chain links TRBV4-2 to TRBJ2-1, with D unresolved. This CDR3 is 17 amino acids long. The germline V gene encodes CDR1 LGHNA and CDR2 YNFKEQ. V lost 3 bases, J lost 3 bases, and 18 bases lay in between. CDR3 nucleotides: TGTGCCAGCAGCCAGCAATTGGCTGGATGGGGCTACAATGAGCAGTTCTTC. Translating it yields CASSQQLAGWGYNEQFF.

This clone was seen only a few times. The chain joins TRBV6-6 to TRBJ2-7; D not certain. This CDR3 comprises 13 residues. Germline V gene sequence: CDR1 MNHNY, CDR2 SVGAGI (reference sequence). V shed 2 bases and J shed 3 bases, with 8 bases lying between them. CDR3 in amino acids: CASSYLVNYEQYF. The CDR3 DNA follows: TGTGCCAGCAGTTACCTAGTCAACTACGAGCAGTACTTC.

This sequence joins TRBV19 and TRBJ2-1; D unclear. This CDR3 is built from 14 residues. The V end lost 3 bases, the J end lost 9 bases, and 15 bases lay between the germline ends. CDR1 is LNHDA and CDR2 is SQIVND in the germline V gene (reference sequence). CDR3 in amino acids: CASSIGPRSVEQFF. CDR3 bases: TGTGCCAGTAGTATTGGCCCCCGTTCGGTTGAGCAGTTCTTC. Full variable domain (outside the CDR3, taken from reference TRBV19 and TRBJ2-1): DGGITQSPKYLFRKEGQNVTLSCEQNLNHDAMYWYRQDPGQGLRLIYYSQIVNDFQKGDIAEGYSVSREKKESFPLTVTSAQKNPTAFYLCASSIGPRSVEQFFGPGTRLTVL.

This sequence joins TRBV28 and TRBJ2-1; TRBD2 matches 9 bases. The germline gives CDR1 MDHEN, CDR2 SYDVKM. V was pared by 2 bases and J by 0 bases, with 8 bases of the junction left unmatched. CDR3 length: 18 amino acids. The CDR3 region is CASSLMVLAGISYNEQFF. The CDR3, as DNA: TGTGCCAGCAGTTTAATGGTGCTAGCGGGAATCTCCTACAATGAGCAGTTCTTC.

J is TRBJ1-1 and V is TRBV6-5; perhaps TRBD1 as D (5 bases). The CDR3 runs 12 residues. The germline V gene has CDR1 MNHEY and CDR2 SVGAGI. Trimming took 8 bases from V and 4 from J, leaving 11 bases between them. Here the CDR3 reads CASRGAGTEAFF. The CDR3 DNA reads as TGTGCCAGCCGGGGCGCGGGCACTGAAGCTTTCTTT.

The V call is TRBV5-4, the J call TRBJ2-2, with 9 bases fitting TRBD1. The V gene end was trimmed by 3 bases and the J gene end by 4 bases; junction bases not matched to a gene: 4. Germline V gives CDR1 SGHNT, CDR2 YYREEE (reference sequence). The CDR3 length is 15 residues. CDR3 sequence: CASSSGQGITGELFF. DNA for the CDR3: TGTGCCAGCAGCTCGGGACAGGGTATCACCGGGGAGCTGTTTTTT.

This chain joins TRBV7-8 and TRBJ1-5; D gene uncertain. The CDR3 has 13 amino acids. CDR1 and CDR2 (germline): SGHVS, FQNEAQ. Trimming took off 1 base at V and 7 bases at J, with 8 bases between the two ends. In nucleotides, the CDR3 is TGTGCCAGCAGCTTAGGTTGGGCCCAGCCCCAGCATTTT. The encoded protein is CASSLGWAQPQHF.

The chain employs TRBV19 and TRBJ2-3, with 7 bases matching TRBD2. Germline trimming cut 6 bases from V and 0 bases from J; bases unmatched to any gene: 12. Germline V lookup: CDR1 LNHDA, CDR2 SQIVND (reference sequence). The CDR3 consists of 17 residues. CDR3 DNA: TGTGCCAGTAGACCCTCTAGCGGATACGCTAGCACAGATACGCAGTATTTT. It specifies CASRPSSGYASTDTQYF. Filled out from reference TRBV19 and TRBJ2-3, the complete variable domain reads DGGITQSPKYLFRKEGQNVTLSCEQNLNHDAMYWYRQDPGQGLRLIYYSQIVNDFQKGDIAEGYSVSREKKESFPLTVTSAQKNPTAFYLCASRPSSGYASTDTQYFGPGTRLTVL.

The genes are TRBV21-1 and TRBJ2-1; TRBD1, the D gene given by the table, was not confirmed from the DNA. TRBV21-1 is noted as a pseudogene. This CDR3 comprises 19 residues. The CDR3 DNA sequence: TGTGCCAGCAGGGATCGGGACAGGGTAGCAATTTTGTCCTACAATGAGCAGTTCTTC. Amino acid sequence: CASRDRDRVAILSYNEQFF.

V and J are TRBV28 and TRBJ2-7; TRBD2 aligns across 14 bases. The CDR3 extends over 20 amino acids. V gave up 2 bases and J gave up 3 bases; unmatched junction bases: 15. Per the germline V gene, CDR1 is MDHEN and CDR2 is SYDVKM. DNA of the CDR3: TGTGCCAGCAGTTTACACCCCAGCAGCCCAGGACTAGCGGGAGGCTACGAGCAGTACTTC. It encodes CASSLHPSSPGLAGGYEQYF.

This rearrangement joins TRBV9 to TRBJ2-2; 11 nucleotides agree with TRBD2. The CDR3 extends over 17 amino acids. Germline V CDR1 and CDR2: SGDLS, YYNGEE. Trimming removed 3 bases from V and 4 bases from J; junction bases left unmatched: 8. The CDR3 loop reads CASSELAGVPSTGELFF. The CDR3 DNA reads as TGTGCCAGCAGCGAACTAGCGGGAGTCCCTTCCACCGGGGAGCTGTTTTTT. The full variable domain, with the rest looked up from reference TRBV9 and TRBJ2-2, is DSGVTQTPKHLITATGQRVTLRCSPRSGDLSVYWYQQSLDQGLQFLIQYYNGEERAKGNILERFSAQQFPDLHSELNLSSLELGDSALYFCASSELAGVPSTGELFFGEGSRLTVL.

As regards this clone: One base away lies a much larger clone, so this may be a sequencing read error. The sample contains more than one DNA sequence encoding this CDR3. The chain carries TRBV28 and TRBJ2-2, with D possibly being TRBD1 or TRBD2 (5 bases each). Germline lookup yields CDR1 MDHEN and CDR2 SYDVKM. CDR3 length: 13 residues. The V end was cut by 7 bases, the J end by 8 bases, with 14 bases between. The CDR3 region is CASTRESTGELFF. For the CDR3, the DNA is TGTGCCAGCACCAGGGAGAGCACAGGGGAGCTGTTTTTT. Full variable domain (rest looked up from reference TRBV28 and TRBJ2-2): DVKVTQSSRYLVKRTGEKVFLECVQDMDHENMFWYRQDPGLGLRLIYFSYDVKMKEKGDIPEGYSVSREKKERFSLILESASTNQTSMYLCASTRESTGELFFGEGSRLTVL.

Here the CDR3 reads CASSLGRGDIYTF. CDR3 in DNA: TGTGCCAGCAGCTTAGGACGAGGGGATATTTACACCTTC. The chain couples TRBV7-9 to TRBJ1-2; D is perhaps TRBD1 (5 bases). Trimming took 1 base from V and 11 from J, leaving 14 bases between them. The CDR3 has 13 amino acids. Germline CDR1 SEHNR, CDR2 FQNEAQ (reference sequence).